Listed here are 30 T cell receptor beta chains from one sample, sequenced in a study of esophageal squamous cell carcinoma under preoperative chemotherapy. Time point noted: after preoperative PTX-NDP chemotherapy. TCRdb called the PCR reads again in MiXCR, with one record for every CDR3 protein. The sample has some 18,000 distinct CDR3 sequences; roughly 50% are singletons. The biological material was taken from a patient given preoperative chemotherapy. The receptor source for this set is a human donor with esophageal squamous cell carcinoma. The donor label of this sample is uncertain.

Regarding this clonotype: This may be a read error, as it is one base from a much larger clone. V is TRBV11-3 and J is TRBJ2-1; TRBD1 aligns across 10 bases. This CDR3 has 15 amino acids. The V gene's germline CDR1 is SGHNT and CDR2 YENEEA. CDR3 amino acids: CASSSTGQGNNKQFF. DNA for the CDR3: TGTGCCAGCAGCTCAACGGGACAGGGGAACAATAAGCAGTTCTTC.

The rearrangement uses TRBV12-3 or TRBV12-4 and TRBJ2-2; 8 nucleotides match TRBD1. The J segment lost 7 bases and the V segment lost 6 bases, leaving 10 bases of the junction unmatched. The CDR3 totals 15 residues. CDR3 in amino acids: CASRGDRLTRGELFF. The CDR3 nucleotides are TGTGCCAGCAGGGGGGACAGGCTAACTCGCGGGGAGCTGTTTTTT.

This clonotype has only a few counts. A much larger clone differs from this one at a single base, so this may be a read error. The chain employs TRBV10-2 and TRBJ1-5, with 8 bases identical to TRBD1. The V and J ends lost 4 bases and 7 bases, in that order; junction bases with no gene match: 3. Germline V gives CDR1 WSHSY, CDR2 SAAADI. The CDR3 spans 13 residues. As DNA, the CDR3 is TGCGCCAGCAGTGCAGGGGGCGTACAGCCCCAGCATTTT. Its protein is CASSAGGVQPQHF.

This clonotype came up a few times. The V gene is TRBV11-3, the J gene TRBJ2-1, with 13 bases identical to TRBD2. The V segment lost 7 bases and the J segment 2 bases; nucleotides outside the gene matches: 5. Germline assignment: CDR1 SGHNT and CDR2 YENEEA. This CDR3 has 16 amino acids. The CDR3 region is CASNKGTSGAYNEQFF. The DNA for the CDR3 is TGTGCCAGCAACAAAGGGACTAGCGGGGCCTACAATGAGCAGTTCTTC.

This clonotype was detected a few times. The gene calls are TRBV12-3 or TRBV12-4 and TRBJ2-1; 8 bases are a match to TRBD2. CDR3 length equals 14 residues. J lost 5 bases, V lost 7 bases, and 7 bases had no gene match. The CDR3 coding sequence is TGTGCCAGCACACGGGGGGGCCGAGACAATGAGCAGTTCTTC. Protein sequence: CASTRGGRDNEQFF.

The V call is TRBV7-3, the J call TRBJ2-1, with 14 bases aligning to TRBD2. Germline V CDR1 and CDR2: SGHTA, FQGTGA. Trimming at V came to 4 bases and at J to 9 bases, leaving 8 bases not matched to a gene. CDR3 length: 16 residues. The CDR3 DNA reads TGTGCCAGCAGCTCCGGGGGGACTAGCGGGAGTCGTGAGCAGTTCTTC. Its protein is CASSSGGTSGSREQFF.

V usage is TRBV7-6 and J usage is TRBJ2-1; TRBD1 might be the D (5 bases). This CDR3 comprises 16 residues. V was shortened by 1 base and J by 0 bases, with 10 bases between the two germline ends. Germline V gene lookup returns CDR1 SGHVS and CDR2 FNYEAQ. CDR3 coding DNA: TGTGCCAGCAGCTTAGTACAGGCCTCCTCCTACAATGAGCAGTTCTTC. Its protein is CASSLVQASSYNEQFF.

This clonotype was recorded a few times. The V call is TRBV6-1, the J call TRBJ2-1; D is undetermined. The CDR3 extends over 13 amino acids. V was pared by 7 bases and J by 7 bases, with 14 bases between. The germline V gene has CDR1 MNHNS and CDR2 SASEGT. This CDR3 reads CASIGRYSNEQFF. In nucleotides, the CDR3 is TGTGCCAGCATAGGCAGGTATAGTAATGAGCAGTTCTTC.

With respect to this clonotype: Relative to the germline gene, one junction end is altered; a read error may explain this. V gene TRBV27 combines with J gene TRBJ2-5; D gene ambiguous. This CDR3 is 14 amino acids long. Germline-derived CDR1 and CDR2 are MNHEY and SMNVEV (reference sequence). The CDR3 sequence: CASSVGGDPETQYF. The CDR3 bases are TGTGCGAGCAGCGTTGGCGGTGACCCAGAGACCCAGTATTTC.

This chain joins TRBV7-6 and TRBJ2-1; 8 bases agree with TRBD1. The CDR3 runs to 13 residues. Germline trimming cut 4 bases from V and 9 bases from J; bases unmatched to any gene: 5. Germline CDR1 is SGHVS and CDR2 is FNYEAQ. The CDR3 here is CASSSRDRGEQFF. CDR3 nucleotides: TGTGCCAGCAGCTCCCGCGACAGGGGTGAGCAGTTCTTC.

A word on this clonotype: The missing conserved phenylalanine or tryptophan at the end of this CDR3 makes a read error likely. The DNA is omitted, as the CDR3 cannot be located on it reliably, and the CDR3 follows TCRdb's listing. This chain uses TRBV7-8 with TRBJ2-5; no check of the table's D call, TRBD1, against the DNA was made. The CDR3 is 14 amino acids long, termini counted. Per the germline V gene, CDR1 is SGHVS and CDR2 is FQNEAQ. The CDR3: CASSLGVWAATRYL.

On this clonotype: The germline gene is not matched at one end of the junction; a read error may be the cause. The chain recombines TRBV11-2 with TRBJ2-3; D is possibly TRBD2 (5 bases). The CDR3 is made up of 16 amino acids. Per germline, CDR1 SGHAT and CDR2 FQNNGV. CDR3 coding DNA: TGTGCCAGCCGCGAGACGGGGATGGGTGACACAAATACTCAGTATTTT. It specifies CASRETGMGDTNTQYF. Using reference TRBV11-2 and TRBJ2-3 for the parts outside the CDR3, the full variable domain is EAGVAQSPRYKIIEKRQSVAFWCNPISGHATLYWYQQILGQGPKLLIQFQNNGVVDDSQLPKDRFSAERLKGVDSTLKIQPAKLEDSAVYLCASRETGMGDTNTQYFGPGTRLTVL.

The gene calls are TRBV11-3 and TRBJ2-5; maybe TRBD2 (7 bases). The J call could be wrong; TRBJ2-1 is a better fit for the DNA end. The CDR3 is 15 amino acids. Germline CDR1 is SGHNT and CDR2 is YENEEA. The CDR3 nucleotides are TGTGCCAGCAGCTTAGATGGTTTCGGCGGGGGCGAGCAGTTCTTC. This encodes CASSLDGFGGGEQFF.

This chain links TRBV5-6 with TRBJ2-3; D is perhaps TRBD1 or TRBD2 (6 bases each). The last part of the DNA fits TRBJ2-1 better; the J call may be wrong. The CDR3 is 15 residues long. In germline, CDR1 is SGHDT, CDR2 YYEEEE. The CDR3 loop is CASSLGSSMGGEQFF. The CDR3 bases are TGTGCCAGCAGCTTGGGCTCGTCGATGGGGGGCGAGCAGTTCTTC.

On this clonotype: The junction differs from germline at one of its ends, possibly a read error. The chain combines TRBV7-2 with TRBJ2-1, with TRBD2 matching over 9 bases. CDR3 size: 15 residues. Germline V gene sequence: CDR1 SGHTA, CDR2 FQGNSA. The CDR3 protein is CASSPSSGNYDEQFF. The CDR3 DNA reads as TGTGCCAGCAGCCCTTCTAGCGGGAACTACGATGAGCAGTTTTTT.

In the case of this clonotype: This CDR3 is missing its conserved last phenylalanine or tryptophan, likely due to a read error. This sequence joins TRBV7-6 and TRBJ2-3; D is ambiguous. This CDR3 contains 15 residues. From germline, CDR1 is SGHVS and CDR2 FNYEAQ. V was shortened by 1 base and J by 4 bases, with 12 bases between the two germline ends. CDR3 sequence: CASSLGTEVADTQYY. For the CDR3, the DNA is TGTGCCAGCAGCTTAGGTACCGAAGTAGCAGATACGCAGTATTAT.

The table lists this clonotype with many counts. A much larger clone lies a single base off, so this may be a read error. The chain employs TRBV7-2 and TRBJ2-5, with no clear D. V gave up 7 bases and J gave up 11 bases, with 17 bases separating them. The CDR3 runs to 12 residues. From germline, CDR1 is SGHTA and CDR2 FQGNSA. DNA of the CDR3: TGTGCCAGCAAGGGCGCTTCAAATGAGCAGTACTTC. Its translation: CASKGASNEQYF.

In the case of this clonotype: Sequence at one end of the junction differs from germline and may be a read error. The rearrangement joins TRBV7-8 to TRBJ2-3; TRBD1 might be the D (8 bases). CDR1 is SGHVS and CDR2 is FQNEAQ in the germline V gene. The CDR3 runs 16 residues. CDR3 protein: CASGGTGGGDKDTQYF. The CDR3 nucleotides read TGTGCCAGCGGCGGAACAGGGGGGGGAGACAAAGATACCCAGTATTTC.

This clonotype was picked up a small number of times. The chain carries TRBV23-1 and TRBJ2-1; a possible D gene is TRBD1 (5 bases). TRBV23-1 belongs to the ORF category, with a function that is uncertain. The CDR3 contains 15 residues. The V end was cut by 1 base, the J end by 8 bases, with 15 bases between. CDR3: CASSQWGNSHYEQFF. In nucleotides, the CDR3 is TGCGCCAGCAGTCAATGGGGCAATAGCCATTATGAGCAGTTCTTC.

The J gene is TRBJ2-1, the V gene TRBV11-3, with D unresolved. Deletions cut 0 bases from V and 13 bases from J, with 28 bases between. The CDR3 runs 18 residues. The V gene's germline CDR1 is SGHNT and CDR2 YENEEA. DNA of the CDR3: TGTGCCAGCAGCTTAGATCTTGGCCAGTCTAAAGCCAAAAACATTCAGTTCTTC. It translates to CASSLDLGQSKAKNIQFF.

This clonotype was picked up many times. The rearrangement joins TRBV12-3 or TRBV12-4 to TRBJ2-5, with D possibly TRBD1 on 5 matching bases. The CDR3 spans 13 residues. V was cut by 5 bases and J by 2 bases, with 9 bases left in between. CDR3 region: CASSDSGQETQYF. CDR3 nucleotides: TGTGCCAGCAGTGACAGTGGACAAGAGACCCAGTACTTC.

This clonotype was observed many times. The V and J genes are TRBV7-8 and TRBJ2-1, with 7 positions matching TRBD2. Germline loops: CDR1 SGHVS, CDR2 FQNEAQ. This CDR3 comprises 17 residues. V lost 6 bases and J lost 1; bases outside the gene matches: 12. CDR3: CASSFGRASGSYNEQFF. CDR3 in DNA: TGTGCCAGCAGTTTCGGTAGGGCTAGCGGATCCTACAATGAGCAGTTCTTC.

The CDR3 DNA follows: TGTGCCAGCAGCGGGAACGACCTAGGAAATGAGCAGTTCTTC. Translation gives CASSGNDLGNEQFF. V and J are TRBV9 and TRBJ2-1, with unresolved D. Trimming cost V 3 bases and J 7 bases, with 14 bases left between them. The CDR3 consists of 14 residues. Germline CDR1 and CDR2: SGDLS and YYNGEE.

The rearrangement uses TRBV6-1 and TRBJ2-3, with D perhaps given as TRBD1 or TRBD2 (7 bases each). Trimming cost V 7 bases and J 6 bases, with 20 bases left between them. The CDR3 is 15 residues long. Germline CDR1 reads MNHNS; CDR2 reads SASEGT. The CDR3 DNA sequence: TGTGCCAGCACAACCGGGGAGGGGGCCGTGGATACGCAGTATTTT. This encodes CASTTGEGAVDTQYF.

This clonotype was detected only a few times. V usage is TRBV18 and J usage is TRBJ2-6; possibly TRBD1 for D (5 bases). This CDR3 spans 19 amino acids. Trimming shortened V by 0 bases and J by 0 bases, and 15 bases separated the two germline ends. The germline gives CDR1 KGHSH, CDR2 LQKENI. As DNA, the CDR3 is TGTGCCAGCTCACCACCCGAGACAGCTTTATACTCTGGGGCCAACGTCCTGACTTTC. This sequence encodes CASSPPETALYSGANVLTF.

The CDR3 sequence: CASSLDFLAGDNEQFF. The CDR3 coding sequence is TGTGCCAGCAGCTTGGATTTCCTAGCGGGAGACAATGAGCAGTTCTTC. The chain joins TRBV5-4 to TRBJ2-1; 10 positions agree with TRBD2. The CDR3 consists of 16 residues. V trimming: 0 bases; J trimming: 5 bases; junction bases outside the gene matches: 5. Germline CDR1 reads SGHNT; CDR2 reads YYREEE (reference sequence).

The table lists this clonotype with a few counts. V is TRBV7-2 and J is TRBJ2-1, with TRBD1 as a possible D gene (6 bases). The germline gives CDR1 SGHTA, CDR2 FQGNSA. V was clipped by 1 base and J by 10 bases, with 11 bases between them. There are 13 residues in the CDR3. The CDR3 DNA reads TGTGCCAGCAGCTTAGACAGGGCCCACGAGCAGTTCTTC. Translated, it gives CASSLDRAHEQFF. Combining the CDR3 with reference TRBV7-2 and TRBJ2-1 gives the whole variable domain GAGVSQSPSNKVTEKGKDVELRCDPISGHTALYWYRQSLGQGLEFLIYFQGNSAPDKSGLPSDRFSAERTGGSVSTLTIQRTQQEDSAVYLCASSLDRAHEQFFGPGTRLTVL.

This chain joins TRBV11-2 and TRBJ2-1; perhaps TRBD2 as D (6 bases). The DNA end is a closer match to TRBJ2-7, so the J assignment may be wrong. The CDR3 spans 15 residues. Germline V CDR1 and CDR2: SGHAT, FQNNGV. The CDR3 DNA reads as TGTGCCAGCAGCCGGCTTAGCGGCTCGTCCTACGAGCAGTACTTC. It specifies CASSRLSGSSYEQYF.

This clonotype is labeled large. The J gene is TRBJ2-7, the V gene TRBV7-6, with D perhaps TRBD1 or TRBD2 (5 bases each). The CDR3 spans 18 residues. Germline lookup yields CDR1 SGHVS and CDR2 FNYEAQ. V lost 1 base and J 4 bases, leaving 23 bases between the germline ends. CDR3 DNA: TGTGCCAGCAGCTTAGATTGGGGTGGGGCCTCCTGGGGGTACGAGCAGTACTTC. Translating gives CASSLDWGGASWGYEQYF.

This clonotype has a count of ten or more. The DNA for the CDR3 is TGTGCCAGCAGCTTGGACGGGAGGACCAACTACGAGCAGTACTTC. It codes for CASSLDGRTNYEQYF. This chain uses TRBV5-6 with TRBJ2-5; TRBD2 matches at 7 bases. The J call is uncertain, as TRBJ2-7 better fits the DNA end. This CDR3 region has 15 residues. Germline CDR1 is SGHDT and CDR2 is YYEEEE.